These 20 T cell receptor beta chains were all obtained from the same sample, sequenced in a study of PD-L1 blockade in urothelial cancer. TCRdb's table, derived via immunoSEQ multiplex PCR, lists solely in-frame clones and lacks some. Of about 45,000 clones in the sample, around 80% are singletons; the top ten hold approximately 13%. Time point denoted: peripheral blood 6 weeks after treatment start. The specimen comprised PBMCs, sampled around atezolizumab (anti-PD-L1) treatment. The receptors come from a man aged 55 to 69 with urothelial cancer.

V is TRBV7-9 and J is TRBJ2-3; TRBD2 might be the D (6 bases). The CDR3 length is 17 residues. The V end was cut by 5 bases, the J end by 5 bases, with 23 bases between. The germline gives CDR1 SEHNR, CDR2 FQNEAQ (reference sequence). The CDR3 nucleotides are TGTGCCAGCAGCCCCACGTTCGGACTACCCTTGGGAGATACGCAGTATTTT. Translated, it gives CASSPTFGLPLGDTQYF.

The chain uses TRBV6-5 and TRBJ1-2, with TRBD1 matching over 7 bases. This CDR3 has 14 amino acids. Germline V gene data show CDR1 as MNHEY and CDR2 as SVGAGI. J gave up 2 bases and V 6 bases, and 6 bases lay outside the gene matches. CDR3 protein: CASSQTGVNYGYTF. The DNA of the CDR3 is TGTGCCAGCAGCCAAACAGGGGTGAACTATGGCTACACCTTC.

The V call is TRBV7-9, the J call TRBJ1-1; 10 bases match TRBD1. The germline V gene encodes CDR1 SEHNR and CDR2 FQNEAQ (reference sequence). This CDR3 has 15 amino acids. V was pared by 4 bases and J by 3 bases, with 5 bases of the junction left unmatched. The CDR3 DNA sequence: TGTGCCAGCAGCTGGGGGACAGGGGAGGACACTGAAGCTTTCTTT. This codes for CASSWGTGEDTEAFF.

The chain couples TRBV4-3 to TRBJ2-5; 8 positions agree with TRBD1. CDR1 and CDR2 (germline): LGHNA, YSLEER. This CDR3 region has 15 residues. With 3 bases clipped from V and 3 bases from J, the junction kept 6 bases outside the gene matches. The CDR3, as DNA: TGCGCCAGCAGCCACTTAGGACAGGGAGAAGAGACCCAGTACTTC. Translating it yields CASSHLGQGEETQYF.

V is TRBV28 and J is TRBJ1-2, with 10 positions matching TRBD1. This CDR3 is built from 14 residues. CDR1 and CDR2 (germline): MDHEN, SYDVKM. V gave up 3 bases and J gave up 4 bases; unmatched junction bases: 2. CDR3: CASSFRDRGYGYTF. CDR3 sequence (DNA): TGTGCCAGCAGTTTCCGGGACAGGGGCTATGGCTACACCTTC.

This sequence joins TRBV2 and TRBJ1-5, with TRBD1 identical over 7 bases. V shed 6 bases and J 7 bases; nucleotides not matched to a gene: 9. The germline CDR1 and CDR2 sequences are SNHLY and FYNNEI. The CDR3 runs to 14 residues. DNA for the CDR3: TGTGCCAGCAGCCTTTCAGGGGGAGGACAGCCCCAGCATTTT. Protein product: CASSLSGGGQPQHF.

The CDR3 here is CASSPVGATGGNTIYF. The CDR3 DNA follows: TGTGCCAGCAGCCCCGTAGGGGCGACAGGGGGAAACACCATATATTTT. The chain couples TRBV5-5 to TRBJ1-3, with 7 bases fitting TRBD1. Trimming at V came to 4 bases and at J to 4 bases, leaving 11 bases not matched to a gene. Germline-derived CDR1 and CDR2 are SGHKS and YYEKEE (reference sequence). The CDR3 contains 16 residues.

The table lists this clone with a count of one. The chain uses TRBV5-1 and TRBJ1-2; 9 bases map to TRBD1. The length of the CDR3 is 15 residues. Trimming cost V 4 bases and J 7 bases; bases outside gene matches: 11. Germline CDR1 reads SGHRS; CDR2 reads YFSETQ. CDR3 in amino acids: CASSTSGTGTLGYTF. The CDR3, as DNA: TGCGCCAGCAGCACCTCCGGGACAGGGACTCTTGGCTACACCTTC.

V gene TRBV19 combines with J gene TRBJ1-5; D might be TRBD1 (6 bases). The CDR3 extends over 15 amino acids. Per germline, CDR1 LNHDA and CDR2 SQIVND (reference sequence). V lost 6 bases and J lost 1, with 13 bases in between. In nucleotides, the CDR3 is TGTGCCAGTAGGATGCAGGGACACAGCAATCAGCCCCAGCATTTT. The encoded protein is CASRMQGHSNQPQHF.

The rearrangement links TRBV19 to TRBJ1-2, with 7 bases lining up with TRBD1. This CDR3 contains 13 residues. V dropped 6 bases and J dropped 4; count of bases not matched to a gene: 5. Germline CDR1 reads LNHDA; CDR2 reads SQIVND (reference sequence). DNA of the CDR3: TGTGCCAGTAGCCGGGACAGAAGCTATGGCTACACCTTC. Its translation: CASSRDRSYGYTF. Full variable domain (rest looked up from reference TRBV19 and TRBJ1-2): DGGITQSPKYLFRKEGQNVTLSCEQNLNHDAMYWYRQDPGQGLRLIYYSQIVNDFQKGDIAEGYSVSREKKESFPLTVTSAQKNPTAFYLCASSRDRSYGYTFGSGTRLTVV.

CDR3 sequence: CAISGQTSSGNTIYF. CDR3 nucleotide sequence: TGTGCCATCAGTGGTCAAACTAGCTCTGGAAACACCATATATTTT. This sequence joins TRBV10-3 and TRBJ1-3; D remains ambiguous. This CDR3 contains 15 residues. Germline V gene data show CDR1 as ENHRY and CDR2 as SYGVKD. Trimming removed 4 bases from V and 0 bases from J, with 10 bases in between.

V gene TRBV14 combines with J gene TRBJ2-1, with 8 bases that match TRBD2. V gave up 1 base and J gave up 8 bases; unmatched junction bases: 7. The CDR3 is made up of 15 amino acids. CDR1 is SGHDN, CDR2 FVKESK, per germline. Written as DNA, the CDR3 is TGTGCCAGCAGCCAAGCGGGGGGGAGGTTCGATGAGCAGTTCTTC. It encodes CASSQAGGRFDEQFF.

This clone is a singleton in its sample. The rearrangement joins TRBV2 to TRBJ2-1; 14 nucleotides match TRBD2. V lost 3 bases, J lost 4 bases, and 2 bases stayed unmatched. Germline V gene data show CDR1 as SNHLY and CDR2 as FYNNEI. The CDR3 totals 16 residues. The CDR3 sequence: CASSDRLAGGYNEQFF. Here the CDR3 DNA reads TGTGCCAGCAGTGACAGACTAGCGGGAGGGTACAATGAGCAGTTCTTC.

The V gene is TRBV6-1, the J gene TRBJ1-2; weak D call: TRBD1 (6 bases). From germline, CDR1 is MNHNS and CDR2 SASEGT. This CDR3 has 13 residues. With 5 bases removed from V and 3 bases from J, the gap between germline ends came to 10 bases. The CDR3 reads CASSIQGYYGYTF. As DNA, the CDR3 is TGTGCCAGCAGTATACAGGGATACTATGGCTACACCTTC.

The chain couples TRBV7-9 to TRBJ2-7, with D possibly being TRBD2 (6 bases). Germline CDR1 is SEHNR and CDR2 is FQNEAQ (reference sequence). This CDR3 has 16 residues. V dropped 3 bases and J dropped 2 bases, with 17 bases sitting between them. The CDR3 sequence is CASSFDPGTGAYEQYF. CDR3 bases: TGTGCCAGCAGCTTCGACCCCGGGACTGGGGCCTACGAGCAGTACTTC.

The genes are TRBV11-2 and TRBJ2-3, with D possibly TRBD2 on 6 matching bases. Germline CDR1 SGHAT, CDR2 FQNNGV. The length of the CDR3 is 18 residues. Deletions cut 5 bases from V and 0 bases from J, with 21 bases between. The CDR3 sequence: CASSRSGLSYSSTDTQYF. Written as DNA, the CDR3 is TGTGCCAGCAGCCGATCGGGACTTTCCTATTCTAGCACAGATACGCAGTATTTT.

The chain combines TRBV11-2 with TRBJ2-3; 9 bases fit TRBD2. The CDR3 extends over 17 amino acids. J was trimmed by 3 bases and V by 2 bases; bases with no gene match: 9. From germline, CDR1 is SGHAT and CDR2 FQNNGV. For the CDR3, the DNA is TGTGCCAGCAGCTTAACGCGGCGGGGGGGCACGACAGATACGCAGTATTTT. Translated: CASSLTRRGGTTDTQYF.

CDR3 in amino acids: CASSLSGAGGEQYF. For the CDR3, the DNA is TGTGCCAGCAGCTTATCAGGGGCGGGGGGAGAGCAGTACTTC. The chain couples TRBV7-9 to TRBJ2-7, with 8 nucleotides matching TRBD2. The junction had 7 bases not matched to a gene; V was cut back by 2 bases and J by 7 bases. The length of the CDR3 is 14 residues. Germline loops: CDR1 SEHNR, CDR2 FQNEAQ (reference sequence).

This chain joins TRBV28 and TRBJ1-5; D call uncertain. Germline CDR1 is MDHEN and CDR2 is SYDVKM. CDR3 length: 15 amino acids. Trimming left V 6 bases short and J 2 bases short, with 14 bases between. The CDR3 loop is CASRASNSRNQPQHF. In DNA form, the CDR3 reads TGTGCCAGCAGAGCCAGCAACAGTCGCAATCAGCCCCAGCATTTT.

This clone has a single count. The V gene is TRBV5-1, the J gene TRBJ2-5, with D possibly TRBD1 on 5 matching bases. CDR1 is SGHRS, CDR2 YFSETQ, per germline. Trimming took off 4 bases at V and 4 bases at J, with 5 bases between the two ends. This CDR3 spans 11 amino acids. CDR3 in amino acids: CASSQGETQYF. The CDR3 DNA reads as TGCGCCAGCAGCCAGGGAGAGACCCAGTACTTC.